This entry lists 27 T cell receptor beta chains sequenced from one sample in a study of T cell repertoires in cytomegalovirus infection. MiXCR was run by TCRdb on the reads, yielding one entry per CDR3 protein. Of 200,000 to 300,000 distinct CDR3 sequences in the sample, approximately 13% are singletons; the top ten hold 1.5% to 2%. The sample taken for sequencing was PBMCs. The receptors shown here come from a human donor in good health (CMV status not recorded). Some clones in this sample may be carry-over from other donors' samples.

The sample holds many counts of this clonotype. J is TRBJ2-5 and V is TRBV12-3 or TRBV12-4; tentatively, D is TRBD2 (6 bases). Trimming shortened V by 10 bases and J by 0 bases, and 15 bases separated the two germline ends. The CDR3 is 14 amino acids. CDR3 residues: CATGTVGYQETQYF. In DNA, the CDR3 is TGTGCCACTGGGACTGTCGGGTACCAAGAGACCCAGTACTTC.

At least ten counts were recorded for this clonotype. V usage is TRBV7-3 and J usage is TRBJ1-2, with TRBD1 as a possible D gene (5 bases). V dropped 4 bases and J dropped 8 bases, with 14 bases sitting between them. The CDR3 spans 13 residues. Per germline, CDR1 SGHTA and CDR2 FQGTGA. CDR3 amino acids: CASSSPPGLGYTF. The CDR3 DNA sequence: TGTGCCAGCAGCTCTCCGCCGGGGCTCGGCTACACCTTC.

This clonotype was recorded many times. The CDR3 DNA reads TGTGCCAGCAGCCCTCCTACAGGGACACCGTATGGCTACACCTTC. It codes for CASSPPTGTPYGYTF. V and J are TRBV7-9 and TRBJ1-2, with D perhaps TRBD1 (6 bases). V shed 5 bases and J shed 5 bases, with 18 bases lying between them. The CDR3 has 15 amino acids. CDR1 is SEHNR and CDR2 is FQNEAQ in the germline V gene (reference sequence).

The V gene is TRBV5-1, the J gene TRBJ2-7; 9 nucleotides line up with TRBD1. CDR1 is SGHRS and CDR2 is YFSETQ in the germline V gene. This CDR3 is built from 16 residues. V lost 4 bases and J lost 1; bases outside the gene matches: 9. As DNA, the CDR3 is TGCGCCAGCAGCACCTCCGGGACAGGGATTTCCTACGAGCAGTACTTC. It specifies CASSTSGTGISYEQYF.

The V and J genes are TRBV12-3 or TRBV12-4 and TRBJ1-5; D is unclear. Between the trimmed V and J ends, which lost 1 base and 6 bases, there was a span of 13 bases. The length of the CDR3 is 15 residues. In DNA form, the CDR3 reads TGTGCCAGCAGTTTAGGGGGTTCCCCGGTTCAGCCCCAGCATTTT. It yields the protein CASSLGGSPVQPQHF.

This clonotype was detected many times. The DNA for the CDR3 is TGTGCCATCAGTGAGTCGACGAGCGGGAGTAGGGGCGAGCAGTACTTC. Protein product: CAISESTSGSRGEQYF. The chain uses TRBV10-3 and TRBJ2-7; 8 bases fit TRBD2. The CDR3 is 16 amino acids. Germline trimming cut 0 bases from V and 6 bases from J; bases unmatched to any gene: 10. Germline loops: CDR1 ENHRY, CDR2 SYGVKD.

This clonotype was seen repeatedly, ten times or more. The J gene is TRBJ1-5, the V gene TRBV6-2 or TRBV6-3; no clear D. V dropped 7 bases and J dropped 0 bases, with 10 bases sitting between them. The CDR3 totals 14 residues. CDR1 is MNHEY, CDR2 SVGEGT, per germline. The CDR3 nucleotides read TGTGCCAGCAAATGGTCCGGTAGCAATCAGCCCCAGCATTTT. This gives the protein CASKWSGSNQPQHF.

The chain has TRBV5-1 and TRBJ2-5; 13 bases are shared with TRBD2. Germline V gene sequence: CDR1 SGHRS, CDR2 YFSETQ. The CDR3 runs 16 residues. With V trimmed by 0 bases and J by 4 bases, 3 bases remained unmatched. CDR3: CASSLGGLAGVETQYF. In nucleotides, the CDR3 is TGCGCCAGCAGCTTGGGCGGACTAGCGGGAGTAGAGACCCAGTACTTC.

This clonotype showed up many times. V usage is TRBV7-2 and J usage is TRBJ2-3, with 9 bases aligning to TRBD2. The V and J ends lost 1 base and 3 bases, in that order; junction bases with no gene match: 8. CDR3 length: 17 residues. Germline V lookup: CDR1 SGHTA, CDR2 FQGNSA. Written as DNA, the CDR3 is TGTGCCAGCAGCTTAGAACTAGCGGGCACCGCGACAGATACGCAGTATTTT. Protein product: CASSLELAGTATDTQYF. The full variable domain, completed using reference TRBV7-2 and TRBJ2-3, is GAGVSQSPSNKVTEKGKDVELRCDPISGHTALYWYRQSLGQGLEFLIYFQGNSAPDKSGLPSDRFSAERTGGSVSTLTIQRTQQEDSAVYLCASSLELAGTATDTQYFGPGTRLTVL.

This clonotype was seen ten or more times. This chain connects TRBV7-2 to TRBJ1-2; D perhaps matches TRBD1 (6 bases). Between the trimmed V and J ends, which lost 1 base and 7 bases, there was a span of 16 bases. Germline V lookup: CDR1 SGHTA, CDR2 FQGNSA. CDR3 length equals 15 residues. Here the CDR3 reads CASSLGSGTFGGYTF. Here the CDR3 DNA reads TGTGCCAGCAGCTTAGGGTCCGGGACATTCGGTGGCTACACCTTC.

This clonotype was counted ten times or more. The genes are TRBV7-2 and TRBJ2-5; D is unclear. The V and J ends lost 5 bases and 1 base respectively, with 5 bases between them. Per the germline V gene, CDR1 is SGHTA and CDR2 is FQGNSA. This CDR3 spans 12 amino acids. Here the CDR3 DNA reads TGTGCCAGCAGCCGAGCCCAAGAGACCCAGTACTTC. Translating it yields CASSRAQETQYF.

This clonotype came up many times. The V and J genes are TRBV7-2 and TRBJ2-5; TRBD2 matches 13 bases. Losses at the gene ends were 3 bases for V and 4 bases for J; bases not matched to a gene: 5. The germline CDR1 and CDR2 sequences are SGHTA and FQGNSA. The CDR3 sequence is 16 residues long. CDR3 sequence reads: CASSFTSGRARETQYF. The DNA of the CDR3 is TGTGCCAGCAGCTTCACTAGCGGGAGGGCCCGAGAGACCCAGTACTTC.

This chain links TRBV29-1 with TRBJ2-1; TRBD2 might be the D (6 bases). CDR3 length: 13 amino acids. Germline V gene lookup returns CDR1 SQVTM and CDR2 ANQGSEA. V was clipped by 7 bases and J by 2 bases, with 12 bases between them. The CDR3 bases are TGCAGCGCTGGAGGGCGAGCCTACAATGAGCAGTTCTTC. Its protein product is CSAGGRAYNEQFF.

The sample holds a few counts of this clonotype. V and J are TRBV2 and TRBJ2-3, with D perhaps matching TRBD2 (5 bases). The germline CDR1 and CDR2 sequences are SNHLY and FYNNEI. The CDR3 has 13 residues. The ends were cut back, 6 bases at V and 2 bases at J, with 9 bases in the middle. The CDR3 DNA follows: TGTGCCAGCAGGGGAGACTTCACAGATACGCAGTATTTT. Translated, it gives CASRGDFTDTQYF.

This clonotype was counted at least ten times. J is TRBJ2-3 and V is TRBV7-2; 14 positions agree with TRBD2. The CDR3 length is 16 residues. Losses at the gene ends were 5 bases for V and 4 bases for J; bases not matched to a gene: 5. From germline, CDR1 is SGHTA and CDR2 FQGNSA. CDR3: CASSRLAGGRADTQYF. The CDR3 DNA reads as TGTGCCAGCAGCCGACTAGCGGGAGGGCGAGCAGATACGCAGTATTTT.

This clonotype was detected only a few times. Here the CDR3 reads CASSLMGRGSTDTQYF. CDR3 nucleotide sequence: TGTGCCAGCAGCTTGATGGGCAGGGGAAGCACAGATACGCAGTATTTT. J is TRBJ2-3 and V is TRBV5-4; TRBD1 is a possible D gene (6 bases). CDR1 SGHNT and CDR2 YYREEE come from the germline V gene (reference sequence). Trimming pared 1 base from V and 0 bases from J, leaving 12 bases between. This CDR3 has 16 amino acids.

This clonotype showed up many times. This sequence joins TRBV11-2 and TRBJ1-5; 9 nucleotides agree with TRBD1. V shed 5 bases, J shed 6 bases, and the junction held 8 bases outside the gene matches. The CDR3 is made up of 15 amino acids. CDR1 is SGHAT and CDR2 is FQNNGV in the germline V gene. CDR3 region: CASSVVYRGPQPQHF. In DNA form, the CDR3 reads TGTGCCAGCAGCGTTGTTTACAGGGGGCCTCAGCCCCAGCATTTT.

The chain links TRBV20-1 to TRBJ2-1; 14 bases agree with TRBD2. V was pared by 1 base and J by 10 bases, with 6 bases of the junction left unmatched. In germline, CDR1 is DFQATT, CDR2 SNEGSKA (reference sequence). CDR3 length: 15 amino acids. The CDR3 sequence is CSARGGTSGGGEQFF. The CDR3 coding sequence is TGCAGTGCTAGAGGTGGGACTAGCGGGGGCGGAGAGCAGTTCTTC.

This clonotype turned up a few times. This chain joins TRBV28 and TRBJ2-7; D is ambiguous. This CDR3 has 14 amino acids. The V gene lost 6 bases and the J gene lost 0 bases, with 12 bases spanning the gap. The germline gives CDR1 MDHEN, CDR2 SYDVKM. For the CDR3, the DNA is TGTGCCAGCAGGGGCGGTGCCCACTCCTACGAGCAGTACTTC. It specifies CASRGGAHSYEQYF.

CDR3 protein: CSGGRTNTGELFF. The CDR3 DNA sequence: TGCAGCGGCGGGAGGACTAACACCGGGGAGCTGTTTTTT. The rearrangement links TRBV29-1 to TRBJ2-2; TRBD2 agrees at 8 bases. Per germline, CDR1 SQVTM and CDR2 ANQGSEA. With 7 bases clipped from V and 2 bases from J, the junction kept 3 bases outside the gene matches. This CDR3 is built from 13 residues.

V gene TRBV29-1 combines with J gene TRBJ2-7; D might be TRBD1 (7 bases). Trimming shortened V by 4 bases and J by 2 bases, and 18 bases separated the two germline ends. This CDR3 is 15 amino acids long. In germline, CDR1 is SQVTM, CDR2 ANQGSEA. CDR3 DNA: TGCAGCGTTGTCCGGAGGGGGACAGAACCCTACGAGCAGTACTTC. Its translation is CSVVRRGTEPYEQYF.

This clonotype was counted ten times or more. The V and J genes are TRBV28 and TRBJ2-3, with no clear D. Trimming cost V 3 bases and J 6 bases, with 10 bases left between them. CDR1 MDHEN and CDR2 SYDVKM come from the germline V gene. CDR3 length: 13 amino acids. CDR3 DNA sequence: TGTGCCAGCAGTTTGGGCCTCCGGGATACGCAGTATTTT. Translation gives CASSLGLRDTQYF.

This clonotype was recorded many times. This chain links TRBV11-2 with TRBJ2-7; 7 positions match TRBD2. CDR1 and CDR2 from the germline V gene are SGHAT and FQNNGV. J lost 7 bases, V lost 4 bases, and 16 bases had no gene match. There are 16 residues in the CDR3. In DNA, the CDR3 is TGTGCCAGCAGCTCTAGTACGGGTCCCCTCGGGAGGGAGCAGTACTTC. Protein product: CASSSSTGPLGREQYF.

This clonotype has a count of ten or more. V usage is TRBV29-1 and J usage is TRBJ1-2, with a tentative D call TRBD1 (6 bases). Trimming cost V 1 base and J 0 bases, with 12 bases left between them. The CDR3 has 15 amino acids. Looked up from germline, CDR1 is SQVTM and CDR2 is ANQGSEA. CDR3 sequence (DNA): TGCAGCGTTGAAGGCGACAGGACCTCTAACTATGGCTACACCTTC. Translating gives CSVEGDRTSNYGYTF. Full variable domain (rest looked up from reference TRBV29-1 and TRBJ1-2): SAVISQKPSRDICQRGTSLTIQCQVDSQVTMMFWYRQQPGQSLTLIATANQGSEATYESGFVIDKFPISRPNLTFSTLTVSNMSPEDSSIYLCSVEGDRTSNYGYTFGSGTRLTVV.

This clonotype was counted at least ten times. The chain couples TRBV7-7 to TRBJ1-1; D remains unclear. V was pared by 0 bases and J by 5 bases, with 7 bases between. Germline V CDR1 and CDR2: SSHAT, FNYEAQ (reference sequence). The CDR3 has 13 amino acids. The CDR3 sequence: CASSLAEDTEAFF. The CDR3 bases are TGTGCCAGCAGCTTAGCGGAGGATACTGAAGCTTTCTTT.

The rearrangement uses TRBV5-1 and TRBJ2-7; possibly TRBD1 or TRBD2 for D (5 bases each). Per the germline V gene, CDR1 is SGHRS and CDR2 is YFSETQ. V shed 4 bases and J shed 6 bases, with 20 bases lying between them. This CDR3 has 15 residues. CDR3 amino acids: CASSTGRTNLVEQYF. CDR3 DNA sequence: TGCGCCAGCAGCACGGGACGTACGAATTTGGTCGAGCAGTACTTC.

This clonotype was observed at least ten times. The V and J genes are TRBV6-2 or TRBV6-3 and TRBJ2-1; D not certain. V lost 0 bases and J 7 bases, leaving 7 bases between the germline ends. In germline, CDR1 is MNHEY, CDR2 SVGEGT. CDR3 length: 13 residues. CDR3 sequence reads: CASSYSSENEQFF. The CDR3 DNA reads as TGTGCCAGCAGTTACTCGTCCGAGAATGAGCAGTTCTTC.